The T cell receptor (beta chain) under discussion was sequenced for a study of T cell responses to AZD1222 COVID-19 vaccine. Study-level points and caveats: Mostly white British, mostly female donors; authors suggested clonal diversity may be underestimated.

Clones were sequenced by immunoSEQ multiplex PCR, and TCRdb holds only the in-frame ones, with some missing. The table includes some 130,000 clones, approximately 90% detected once. Comments on this clone: Its antigen remains unidentified.

Trimming stripped 6 bases from V and 1 base from J, with 7 bases between. This CDR3 comprises 11 residues. The V gene's germline CDR1 is SQVTM and CDR2 ANQGSEA. The input for sequencing was peripheral blood, taken 28 days after the second AZD1222 dose. This rearrangement joins TRBV29-1 to TRBJ2-7, with TRBD2 as a possible D gene (6 bases). The sequence came from an adult who received the AZD1222 COVID-19 vaccine. The CDR3 loop reads CSVAGSYEQYF. The CDR3 DNA is TGCAGCGTGGCGGGATCCTACGAGCAGTACTTC.